A selection of T cell receptor beta chains follows, all from one sample in a study of regulatory T cells in long-lasting Graves disease. TCRdb itself ran the multiplex PCR reads through MiXCR, one entry per CDR3 protein. The sample gives hundreds of thousands of distinct CDR3 sequences, approximately 13% of which show up once; roughly a tenth is in the top ten. These data also formed part of another study, on T cells in Graves' hyperthyroidism and ophthalmopathy.

Sequencing used peripheral blood mononuclear cells (PBMCs), obtained at new diagnosis, from a patient treated with antithyroid drugs. The receptors originated from a man aged 25 to 40 with Graves disease. Both conserved end residues are part of each CDR3. The D gene is left open where the match is weak. The size of a clone is reported for some rows only, either as once, few or many, or as a class for expanded clones.

cdr3_length | clone_size | d_call | j_call | v_call | cdr3_aa | cdr3_nt
13 | many | NA | TRBJ1-1 | TRBV3-1 | CASSVERNTEAFF | TGTGCCAGCAGCGTCGAGAGGAACACTGAAGCTTTCTTT
14 | NA | NA | TRBJ1-3 | TRBV5-1 | CASSGGLSGNTIYF | TGCGCCAGCAGCGGTGGGCTTTCTGGAAACACCATATATTTT
13 | NA | NA | TRBJ1-3 | TRBV19 | CAVLRPGGNTIYF | TGTGCCGTCCTCAGACCGGGGGGAAACACCATATATTTT
14 | many | TRBD1 | TRBJ2-2 | TRBV19 | CASRPGQVPGELFF | TGTGCCAGCCGACCCGGACAGGTTCCCGGGGAGCTGTTTTTT
16 | many | TRBD2 | TRBJ2-7 | TRBV7-3 | CASSLSGTSASYEQYF | TGTGCCAGCAGCCTTTCCGGGACTAGCGCTTCCTACGAGCAGTACTTC
11 | NA | NA | TRBJ2-1 | TRBV30 | CAWSVVNEQFF | TGTGCCTGGAGTGTGGTAAATGAGCAGTTCTTC
14 | NA | TRBD1 | TRBJ1-6 | TRBV9 | CASSVQGADSPLHF | TGTGCCAGCAGCGTTCAGGGGGCGGATTCACCCCTCCACTTT
13 | NA | TRBD1 | TRBJ2-1 | TRBV19 | CASSISGGGEQFF | TGTGCCAGTAGTATATCAGGGGGTGGTGAGCAGTTCTTC
14 | many | NA | TRBJ2-5 | TRBV3-1 | CASSPYLREETQYF | TGTGCCAGCAGCCCGTATCTGAGGGAAGAGACCCAGTACTTC
18 | many | TRBD2 | TRBJ2-1 | TRBV6-1 | CASSRASARSGRRNEQFF | TGTGCCAGCAGTCGGGCCTCGGCACGTAGCGGGAGAAGGAATGAGCAGTTCTTC
14 | NA | NA | TRBJ2-2 | TRBV7-9 | CASSSRTSTGELFF | TGTGCCAGCAGCTCTAGGACCAGTACCGGGGAGCTGTTTTTT
8 | NA | NA | TRBJ2-5 | TRBV6-1 | CASGDQYF | TGTGCCAGCGGGGACCAGTACTTC
11 | NA | TRBD1 | TRBJ1-2 | TRBV29-1 | CSVGQGAFYTF | TGCAGCGTGGGACAGGGGGCTTTTTACACCTTC
14 | many | NA | TRBJ2-3 | TRBV13 | CASSTTGTGDTQYF | TGTGCCAGCAGCACTACCGGGACCGGAGATACGCAGTATTTT
14 | many | TRBD1 | TRBJ1-1 | TRBV5-1 | CASGYGGTVGEAFF | TGCGCCAGCGGCTACGGGGGGACAGTGGGGGAAGCTTTCTTT
14 | many | TRBD2 | TRBJ2-2 | TRBV3-1 | CASSQREVSGELFF | TGTGCCAGCAGCCAGCGGGAGGTTTCCGGGGAGCTGTTTTTT
12 | many | NA | TRBJ1-1 | TRBV24-1 | CATSDRRSEAFF | TGTGCCACCAGTGATAGGAGGTCTGAAGCTTTCTTT
18 | many | TRBD2 | TRBJ2-3 | TRBV7-3 | CASSAAMGLAGGSDTQYF | TGTGCCAGCAGCGCGGCTATGGGACTAGCGGGAGGATCCGATACGCAGTATTTT
16 | NA | NA | TRBJ1-1 | TRBV19 | CASRSAAGQRNTEAFF | TGTGCCAGTAGATCCGCGGCAGGACAGCGAAACACTGAAGCTTTCTTT
17 | few | TRBD1 | TRBJ1-5 | TRBV20-1 | CSARGDRIRSGNQPQHF | TGCAGTGCTAGAGGGGACAGGATCCGCTCGGGCAATCAGCCCCAGCATTTT
13 | few | NA | TRBJ2-1 | TRBV5-4 | CASSLVSDNEQFF | TGTGCCAGCAGCTTGGTATCCGACAATGAGCAGTTCTTC
15 | many | TRBD2 | TRBJ2-3 | TRBV28 | CASSMTSIGTDTQYF | TGTGCCAGCAGCATGACTAGCATCGGCACAGATACGCAGTATTTT
18 | many | TRBD1 | TRBJ2-1 | TRBV7-6 | CASSLGLGTGGRVNEQFF | TGTGCCAGCAGCTTAGGTTTAGGGACAGGCGGTCGGGTAAATGAGCAGTTCTTC
15 | few | TRBD2 | TRBJ2-3 | TRBV5-1 | CASRLAGAHTDTQYF | TGCGCCAGCAGATTAGCGGGGGCACACACAGATACGCAGTATTTT
10 | NA | NA | TRBJ2-7 | TRBV9 | CAAREGEQYF | TGTGCCGCCCGTGAGGGTGAGCAGTACTTC
17 | few | TRBD2 | TRBJ2-7 | TRBV6-1 | CASSPIWGRAPANEQYF | TGTGCCAGCAGCCCCATATGGGGGAGGGCGCCGGCTAACGAGCAGTACTTC
14 | NA | TRBD1 | TRBJ2-2 | TRBV5-1 | CASAQGAGTGELFF | TGCGCCAGCGCCCAGGGGGCGGGCACCGGGGAGCTGTTTTTT
18 | many | TRBD2 | TRBJ2-7 | TRBV2 | CASSVTGTRRVSSYEQYF | TGTGCCAGCAGTGTTACCGGGACTAGGAGGGTTAGCTCCTACGAGCAGTACTTC
19 | many | TRBD2 | TRBJ2-2 | TRBV15 | CATSRDRRLAGVWTGELFF | TGTGCCACCAGCAGAGATCGACGACTAGCGGGAGTTTGGACCGGGGAGCTGTTTTTT
15 | many | TRBD2 | TRBJ2-5 | TRBV13 | CASSLAPTSKETQYF | TGTGCCAGCAGCTTGGCACCGACTAGCAAAGAGACCCAGTACTTC
13 | many | TRBD1 | TRBJ1-2 | TRBV6-5 | CASSSTGALGYTF | TGTGCCAGCAGTTCGACAGGGGCTCTGGGCTACACCTTC
13 | NA | TRBD1 | TRBJ1-2 | TRBV20-1 | CSALLQGADGYTF | TGCAGTGCTTTATTACAGGGGGCCGATGGCTACACCTTC
16 | many | TRBD1 | TRBJ1-6 | TRBV20-1 | CSASPSRDRGNSPLHF | TGCAGTGCTTCACCAAGCCGGGACAGGGGAAATTCACCCCTCCACTTT
15 | many | NA | TRBJ1-4 | TRBV2 | CASKGDWATNEKLFF | TGTGCCAGCAAGGGGGATTGGGCAACTAATGAAAAACTGTTTTTT
15 | many | TRBD1 | TRBJ2-1 | TRBV20-1 | CSARERDRDNNEQFF | TGCAGTGCTAGAGAACGGGACAGGGATAACAATGAGCAGTTCTTC
13 | NA | NA | TRBJ2-1 | TRBV27 | CASSTGPNNEQFF | TGTGCCAGCAGTACGGGGCCCAACAATGAGCAGTTCTTC
13 | many | NA | TRBJ1-1 | TRBV15 | CATSRLANTEAFF | TGTGCCACCAGCAGACTAGCGAACACTGAAGCTTTCTTT
15 | many | TRBD2 | TRBJ2-7 | TRBV20-1 | CSARKLAGGPNEQYF | TGCAGTGCTAGAAAATTAGCGGGAGGGCCCAACGAGCAGTACTTC
13 | many | NA | TRBJ2-3 | TRBV10-3 | CAISDEIAKRQYF | TGTGCCATCAGTGATGAAATCGCAAAACGACAGTATTTT
15 | many | TRBD1 | TRBJ2-5 | TRBV3-1 | CASSQKQGAKETQYF | TGTGCCAGCAGCCAAAAACAGGGGGCGAAGGAGACCCAGTACTTC
15 | many | TRBD2 | TRBJ2-2 | TRBV5-1 | CASSLPAGDTGELFF | TGCGCCAGCAGCTTGCCAGCGGGAGACACCGGGGAGCTGTTTTTT
14 | few | NA | TRBJ2-3 | TRBV29-1 | CSAPDRPSTDTQYF | TGCAGCGCCCCTGACAGGCCTAGCACAGATACGCAGTATTTT
13 | NA | NA | TRBJ1-2 | TRBV19 | CASSAPGAYGYTF | TGTGCCAGTAGTGCCCCGGGGGCCTATGGCTACACCTTC
11 | NA | TRBD2 | TRBJ2-7 | TRBV20-1 | CSAGGAGEQYF | TGCAGTGCAGGCGGAGCGGGGGAGCAGTACTTC
15 | many | TRBD2 | TRBJ2-5 | TRBV12-3/TRBV12-4 | CASSFGLAGAETQYF | TGTGCCAGCAGTTTCGGACTAGCGGGAGCAGAGACCCAGTACTTC
18 | NA | TRBD1 | TRBJ1-3 | TRBV14 | CASSSYMGQGHSGNTIYF | TGTGCCAGCAGCTCTTATATGGGACAGGGACACTCTGGAAACACCATATATTTT
12 | many | NA | TRBJ2-3 | TRBV29-1 | CSVEGHTDTQYF | TGCAGCGTTGAGGGACACACAGATACGCAGTATTTT
14 | many | TRBD2 | TRBJ2-3 | TRBV12-3/TRBV12-4 | CASTPFSGRDTQYF | TGTGCCAGCACCCCTTTTAGCGGGAGAGATACGCAGTATTTT
15 | NA | NA | TRBJ1-5 | TRBV19 | CASSITSAGNQPQHF | TGTGCCAGTAGTATAACATCCGCGGGCAATCAGCCCCAGCATTTT
14 | few | TRBD2 | TRBJ2-5 | TRBV20-1 | CSAEGLAGEETQYF | TGCAGTGCTGAGGGACTAGCGGGAGAAGAGACCCAGTACTTC
14 | many | NA | TRBJ2-7 | TRBV20-1 | CSAQGGGRSGEQYF | TGCAGTGCCCAGGGGGGGGGGCGCTCCGGCGAGCAGTACTTC
15 | many | TRBD1 | TRBJ2-1 | TRBV29-1 | CSVRTWDRVENEQFF | TGCAGCGTCAGAACCTGGGACAGGGTAGAAAATGAGCAGTTCTTC